Included here is one T cell receptor (beta chain) sequence, with context. This sample was included in a study of blood T cell repertoires in COVID-19. As for the study in general: Sources were T cells, B-cell-depleted T cells, or PBMCs; the material itself was cDNA or gDNA.

Original processing notes: Cell counts per sample came from amplifying reference gene primers. Data came from immunoSEQ multiplex PCR; TCRdb stores just in-frame clones and leaves some out. V, J and clone size reflect that table, while D and trimming were determined from the DNA. Here the sample spans around 120,000 clones, 80% to 90% being singletons. The germline V gene encodes CDR1 SGHDT and CDR2 YYEEEE. The CDR3 loop spans 17 amino acids. Germline trimming cut 0 bases from V and 5 bases from J; bases unmatched to any gene: 6. V is TRBV5-6 and J is TRBJ2-1; the match to TRBD2 covers 12 bases. The sequenced sample consisted of peripheral blood. This receptor was obtained from a woman in her forties or fifties with active or convalescent COVID-19. CDR3 protein: CASSLAASGRDHNEQFF. The CDR3 DNA sequence: TGTGCCAGCAGCTTGGCGGCTAGCGGGAGGGATCACAATGAGCAGTTCTTC.